The entry that follows covers one T cell receptor (beta chain) sequence. This sample stems from a study of blood T cell repertoires in COVID-19. V lost 3 bases and J 10 bases, leaving 14 bases between the germline ends. Germline assignment: CDR1 SGHTS and CDR2 YDEGEE. The CDR3 sequence is 13 residues long. Repertoires were generated with immunoSEQ multiplex PCR, while TCRdb's copy carries only in-frame clones and drops some. The sample has under 300,000 clones; 70% to 90% are singletons. Residents of 24 US areas, aged about 18 to 95 years, made up the participants. Cohort allocation depended upon clinical history that participants reported.

The origin of this receptor is a middle-aged woman with acute COVID-19. The chain employs TRBV5-8 and TRBJ2-1, with TRBD2 as a possible D gene (5 bases). Sequenced input: PBMCs or T cells enriched from blood (not recorded which). The CDR3 DNA sequence: TGTGCCAGCAGCTCCTGGAACAAGCGGGAGCAGTTCTTC. Amino acid sequence: CASSSWNKREQFF.